Following are 14 T cell receptor beta chains from one sample sequenced in a study of blood T cell repertoires in COVID-19 (dated by TCRdb to 2018 to 2020). To prepare the library, the immunoSEQ multiplex PCR assay was applied. TCRdb limited this immuneACCESS table to in-frame rearrangements with V and J called. A share of clones is missing; checked studies link under half to unresolved V genes, and the rest is unexplained. Present in this sample are hundreds of thousands of clones, nearly 90% of which were seen just once. The ten top clones hold around 1% of the sample. Input material: PBMCs or T cells enriched from blood (not recorded which). Every receptor here comes from a woman aged 30 to 39 who had recovered from COVID-19.

The genes are TRBV11-2 and TRBJ2-7; 8 bases agree with TRBD1. J gave up 4 bases and V 0 bases, and 8 bases lay outside the gene matches. Germline CDR1 is SGHAT and CDR2 is FQNNGV. The CDR3 is 16 amino acids. CDR3 sequence: CASSLEPTGVRYEQYF. The CDR3 nucleotides are TGTGCCAGCAGCTTAGAACCGACAGGGGTGCGGTACGAGCAGTACTTC.

This rearrangement joins TRBV11-2 to TRBJ1-3; D not certain. V shed 5 bases and J shed 3 bases, with 8 bases lying between them. This CDR3 has 13 amino acids. Per germline, CDR1 SGHAT and CDR2 FQNNGV. DNA of the CDR3: TGTGCCAGCAGCGAGCAGGTTGGAAACACCATATATTTT. Translation gives CASSEQVGNTIYF.

This clone was observed a single time. This sequence joins TRBV24-1 and TRBJ1-5, with TRBD1 identical over 10 bases. The CDR3 has 16 residues. The ends lost 4 bases at V and 1 base at J; junction bases unmatched: 3. The germline gives CDR1 KGHDR, CDR2 SFDVKD. The CDR3 region is CATSDKDRGSNQPQHF. The CDR3 DNA reads TGTGCCACCAGTGACAAGGACAGGGGGAGCAATCAGCCCCAGCATTTT.

The chain carries TRBV7-2 and TRBJ1-6; D call uncertain. The CDR3 spans 17 residues. V was pared by 2 bases and J by 5 bases, with 16 bases between. Germline assignment: CDR1 SGHTA and CDR2 FQGNSA. The CDR3 DNA reads as TGTGCCAGCAGCTTACACGGGTTTGGAGACGATAATTCACCCCTCCACTTT. Its translation: CASSLHGFGDDNSPLHF. The whole variable domain, remainder taken from reference TRBV7-2 and TRBJ1-6, is GAGVSQSPSNKVTEKGKDVELRCDPISGHTALYWYRQSLGQGLEFLIYFQGNSAPDKSGLPSDRFSAERTGGSVSTLTIQRTQQEDSAVYLCASSLHGFGDDNSPLHFGNGTRLTVT.

This clone was recorded once. The CDR3 region is CASSRTGLPMNTEAFF. The DNA for the CDR3 is TGTGCCAGCAGCCGGACAGGGCTACCCATGAACACTGAAGCTTTCTTT. V usage is TRBV28 and J usage is TRBJ1-1; 8 bases are a match to TRBD1. Per the germline V gene, CDR1 is MDHEN and CDR2 is SYDVKM. The J segment lost 0 bases and the V segment lost 6 bases, leaving 9 bases of the junction unmatched. The CDR3 loop spans 16 amino acids.

The chain couples TRBV5-1 to TRBJ2-7; 8 bases are a match to TRBD1. The length of the CDR3 is 14 residues. Per germline, CDR1 SGHRS and CDR2 YFSETQ. Trimming took 2 bases from V and 6 from J; bases not matched to a gene: 7. CDR3 in amino acids: CASSLQGVFFEQYF. CDR3 nucleotide sequence: TGCGCCAGCAGCTTACAGGGGGTCTTTTTCGAGCAGTACTTC.

The V call is TRBV28, the J call TRBJ2-5, with 10 bases matching TRBD2. The germline CDR1 and CDR2 sequences are MDHEN and SYDVKM. The CDR3 loop spans 19 amino acids. Losses at the gene ends were 5 bases for V and 4 bases for J; bases not matched to a gene: 19. This CDR3 is CASSADPYAEREGLETQYF. The CDR3 DNA reads TGTGCCAGCAGTGCAGACCCGTATGCTGAGCGGGAGGGTCTAGAGACCCAGTACTTC.

The chain couples TRBV7-8 to TRBJ2-1; 13 nucleotides match TRBD2. Germline lookup yields CDR1 SGHVS and CDR2 FQNEAQ. The CDR3 runs 18 residues. V dropped 1 base and J dropped 4; count of bases not matched to a gene: 7. This CDR3 is CASSLGLAGGFRYNEQFF. CDR3 sequence (DNA): TGTGCCAGCAGCTTAGGACTAGCGGGAGGTTTCAGGTACAATGAGCAGTTCTTC.

The J gene is TRBJ2-1, the V gene TRBV7-3, with 7 bases aligning to TRBD2. Germline CDR1 and CDR2: SGHTA and FQGTGA. After removal of 4 bases from V and 1 base from J, the junction contained 4 bases not matched to a gene. The CDR3 sequence is 15 residues long. The CDR3 protein is CASSSSAGSYNEQFF. In DNA form, the CDR3 reads TGTGCCAGCAGCTCCTCAGCGGGATCCTACAATGAGCAGTTCTTC. The full variable domain, with the rest looked up from reference TRBV7-3 and TRBJ2-1, is GAGVSQTPSNKVTEKGKYVELRCDPISGHTALYWYRQSLGQGPEFLIYFQGTGAADDSGLPNDRFFAVRPEGSVSTLKIQRTERGDSAVYLCASSSSAGSYNEQFFGPGTRLTVL.

The chain recombines TRBV18 with TRBJ2-5; D is ambiguous. The ends were cut back, 3 bases at V and 5 bases at J, with 10 bases in the middle. Per the germline V gene, CDR1 is KGHSH and CDR2 is LQKENI. The CDR3 covers 13 residues. The CDR3 bases are TGTGCCAGCTCACCCCTTGACTGGGAGACCCAGTACTTC. It translates to CASSPLDWETQYF.

As DNA, the CDR3 is TGTGCCAGCAGCCCAGGGACTAGCGGATTCTACGAGCAGTACTTC. This codes for CASSPGTSGFYEQYF. This chain uses TRBV5-4 with TRBJ2-7; 11 bases fit TRBD2. This CDR3 has 15 amino acids. J gave up 3 bases and V 4 bases, and 6 bases lay outside the gene matches. Germline V lookup: CDR1 SGHNT, CDR2 YYREEE (reference sequence).

The chain recombines TRBV7-9 with TRBJ1-1; the D is unclear. This CDR3 has 14 amino acids. V was clipped by 1 base and J by 3 bases, with 9 bases between them. Looked up from germline, CDR1 is SEHNR and CDR2 is FQNEAQ (reference sequence). CDR3 sequence: CASSLVSGDTEAFF. CDR3 DNA: TGTGCCAGCAGCTTAGTCTCGGGAGACACTGAAGCTTTCTTT.

This chain links TRBV6-6 with TRBJ1-4; the D is unclear. The ends were cut back, 11 bases at V and 0 bases at J, with 19 bases in the middle. The CDR3 spans 16 residues. In germline, CDR1 is MNHNY, CDR2 SVGAGI (reference sequence). DNA of the CDR3: TGTGCCGCCCTAGACCACCGTTTTCCAACTAATGAAAAACTGTTTTTT. The encoded protein is CAALDHRFPTNEKLFF.

The chain combines TRBV19 with TRBJ2-1, with 9 bases aligning to TRBD2. Per the germline V gene, CDR1 is LNHDA and CDR2 is SQIVND (reference sequence). V dropped 3 bases and J dropped 5; count of bases not matched to a gene: 5. This CDR3 has 15 amino acids. For the CDR3, the DNA is TGTGCCAGTAGTATTTGGGGCGGGGGGGACAATGAGCAGTTCTTC. Translating it yields CASSIWGGGDNEQFF. Combining the CDR3 with reference TRBV19 and TRBJ2-1 gives the whole variable domain DGGITQSPKYLFRKEGQNVTLSCEQNLNHDAMYWYRQDPGQGLRLIYYSQIVNDFQKGDIAEGYSVSREKKESFPLTVTSAQKNPTAFYLCASSIWGGGDNEQFFGPGTRLTVL.